This T cell receptor (beta chain) was recovered during a study of T cells in Graves' hyperthyroidism and ophthalmopathy. Study-wide points: Blood also contained most expanded thyroid clonotypes above 0.001.

Each patient was aged 18 to 65 and had newly diagnosed hyperthyroidism of under 2 months' duration. This clonotype was seen repeatedly, ten times or more. The antigen is not known. Amplification yielded TCR beta CDR3 regions, with RNA transcripts as the source. A set of HTBI primers served as the primers for a first-round RT-PCR of the TCR CDR3. TCRdb itself ran the multiplex PCR reads through MiXCR, one entry per CDR3 protein. The sample holds approximately 640,000 distinct CDR3 sequences, 15% to 20% seen once. V gave up 0 bases and J gave up 5 bases; unmatched junction bases: 8. Germline V lookup: CDR1 LNHNV, CDR2 YYDKDF (reference sequence). The CDR3 spans 16 residues.

The receptor's source is a woman under 40 with Graves' hyperthyroidism. The chain uses TRBV15 and TRBJ2-5, with TRBD2 matching over 8 bases. Sequenced material: blood. The CDR3 coding sequence is TGTGCCACCAGCAGAGAGGTCGGGAGGGCCATGGAGACCCAGTACTTC. This codes for CATSREVGRAMETQYF.